The source of this T cell receptor (beta chain) is a study of cytomegalovirus exposure and HLA in healthy donors. Overall study findings and caveats: The listing of 150 to 200 TCR beta chains classed them as cytomegalovirus-associated. Fewer than 20,000 TCR beta sequences were associated with HLA alleles at 0.05 false discovery rate in a later analysis. As a later analysis revealed, most CMV-associated TCR beta chains appeared HLA-restricted. Reportedly, TCR beta sequences accurately predicted HLA-A and HLA-B alleles in most subjects.

PCR employed 60 Vbeta and 13 Jbeta primers. The protocol was immunoSEQ multiplex PCR, while the TCRdb copy is restricted to in-frame clones and leaves out a portion. The sample holds around 99,000 clones; approximately 57% are singletons and the top ten take about 5.9%. This clone was seen just once. Its antigen is not identified. The V gene's germline CDR1 is MNHEY and CDR2 SVGAGI. V lost 2 bases and J 7 bases, leaving 15 bases between the germline ends. The CDR3 has 15 amino acids. The sequenced material came from PBMCs. The rearrangement links TRBV6-5 to TRBJ2-1; D remains ambiguous. The clonotype was recovered from a woman aged 30 to 39 in good health and CMV-seronegative. The CDR3 is CASSYETPLSNEQFF. The CDR3 DNA follows: TGTGCCAGCAGTTACGAGACACCCCTCAGTAATGAGCAGTTCTTC.